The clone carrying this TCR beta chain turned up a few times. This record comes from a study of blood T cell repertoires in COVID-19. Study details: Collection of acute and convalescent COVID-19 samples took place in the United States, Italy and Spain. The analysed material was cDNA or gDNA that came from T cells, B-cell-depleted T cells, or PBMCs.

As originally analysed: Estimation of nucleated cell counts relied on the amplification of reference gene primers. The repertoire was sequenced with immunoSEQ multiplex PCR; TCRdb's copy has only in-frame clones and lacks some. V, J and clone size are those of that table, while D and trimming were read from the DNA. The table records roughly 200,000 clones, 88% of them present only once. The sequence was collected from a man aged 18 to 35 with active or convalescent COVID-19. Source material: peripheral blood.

CDR3 sequence: CASSKDTSDREDTEAFF. The CDR3 coding sequence is TGTGCCAGCAGCAAAGACACCTCGGACAGGGAAGACACTGAAGCTTTCTTT. The chain joins TRBV21-1 to TRBJ1-1; the table assigns TRBD1, which was not confirmed against the DNA. TRBV21-1 counts as a pseudogene. The CDR3 loop spans 17 amino acids.